Below are 5 T cell receptor beta chains sequenced from a single sample in a study of blood T cell repertoires in COVID-19. Sequenced by immunoSEQ multiplex PCR; TCRdb stores in-frame clones only, minus some. The sample has some 71,000 clones, roughly 80% seen once. The material sequenced was peripheral blood. These receptors originate from an older woman with acute or convalescent COVID-19.

The J gene is TRBJ2-1, the V gene TRBV29-1, with 8 nucleotides matching TRBD2. Looked up from germline, CDR1 is SQVTM and CDR2 is ANQGSEA. J gave up 9 bases and V 6 bases, and 13 bases lay outside the gene matches. CDR3 length: 14 residues. This chain's CDR3 is CSVRTAGDYGEQFF. CDR3 nucleotides: TGCAGCGTGAGAACAGCGGGAGACTACGGTGAGCAGTTCTTC.

The CDR3 sequence is CASSISGSYNEQFF. Written as DNA, the CDR3 is TGTGCCAGCAGCATCAGCGGTTCTTACAATGAGCAGTTCTTC. The chain has TRBV5-4 and TRBJ2-1, with D possibly TRBD2 on 5 matching bases. Germline values: CDR1 SGHNT, CDR2 YYREEE (reference sequence). CDR3 size: 14 residues. V dropped 4 bases and J dropped 4 bases, with 12 bases sitting between them.

This rearrangement joins TRBV7-9 to TRBJ2-1; TRBD2 is a possible D gene (6 bases). V lost 5 bases to trimming and J lost 3 bases, with 17 bases between them. Germline values: CDR1 SEHNR, CDR2 FQNEAQ (reference sequence). This CDR3 is 16 amino acids long. Here the CDR3 reads CASSPAGTTHYNEQFF. DNA of the CDR3: TGTGCCAGCAGCCCCGCGGGGACCACTCACTACAATGAGCAGTTCTTC.

The J gene is TRBJ2-3, the V gene TRBV7-2; 10 bases match TRBD2. The germline gives CDR1 SGHTA, CDR2 FQGNSA. The CDR3 is made up of 16 amino acids. J lost 0 bases, V lost 5 bases, and 5 bases had no gene match. CDR3 nucleotide sequence: TGTGCCAGCAGCGAAGGGACTAGCGTCAGCACAGATACGCAGTATTTT. Protein: CASSEGTSVSTDTQYF.

This clone has a single count. The chain recombines TRBV24-1 with TRBJ2-2, with 7 nucleotides matching TRBD1. The CDR3 is 18 amino acids. Germline-derived CDR1 and CDR2 are KGHDR and SFDVKD. V dropped 5 bases and J dropped 4; count of bases not matched to a gene: 15. In DNA form, the CDR3 reads TGTGCCACCAGTGTCTCAGGGGGTTCCGTCCGTCTCACCGGGGAGCTGTTTTTT. It yields the protein CATSVSGGSVRLTGELFF.